These T cell receptor beta chains were read from a single sample in a study of blood T cell repertoires in COVID-19. The method was immunoSEQ multiplex PCR; TCRdb's version includes in-frame clones alone and lacks a portion of them. The sample yields roughly 150,000 clones, approximately 89% seen once. Sequencing was performed on peripheral blood. These receptor sequences come from a human donor in a cohort sampled during active COVID-19. CDR3s include the opening cysteine and the closing phenylalanine or tryptophan. D genes are given only for firm matches. Size values are once, few and many counts, or a class for expanded clones, and some rows have none.

D: -
V: TRBV18
J: TRBJ2-2
size: -
DNA: TGTGCCAGCTCACCCAGGGATTCGGGGGAGCTGTTTTTT
CDR3: CASSPRDSGELFF

D: -
V: TRBV13
J: TRBJ1-3
size: -
DNA: TGTGCCAGCAGCTTAGACAGACGCAACACCATATATTTT
CDR3: CASSLDRRNTIYF

D: TRBD2
V: TRBV6-5
J: TRBJ2-7
size: -
DNA: TGTGCCAGCAGTTCCACTCCGGTCTGGGGGGGAAGCGAGCAGTACTTC
CDR3: CASSSTPVWGGSEQYF

D: -
V: TRBV5-1
J: TRBJ1-6
size: few
DNA: TGCGCCAGCAGCTTGGACAGTTCGGATTCACCCCTCCACTTT
CDR3: CASSLDSSDSPLHF

D: TRBD1
V: TRBV5-1
J: TRBJ1-4
size: -
DNA: TGCGCCAGCAGCCCGGGACAGGGGTATGAAAAACTGTTTTTT
CDR3: CASSPGQGYEKLFF

D: TRBD2
V: TRBV7-9
J: TRBJ2-1
size: -
DNA: TGTGCCAGCAGCTCCCTGGATAGCGGGGGGGCTATAAATGAGCAGTTCTTC
CDR3: CASSSLDSGGAINEQFF

D: TRBD1
V: TRBV7-9
J: TRBJ2-7
size: -
DNA: TGTGCCAGCAGCTTCCCCGGGACAGGCCCCTACGAGCAGTACTTC
CDR3: CASSFPGTGPYEQYF

D: TRBD2
V: TRBV5-4
J: TRBJ2-3
size: -
DNA: TGTGCCAGCAGCTTGGCCGGGACTAGTGGGACAGATACGCAGTATTTT
CDR3: CASSLAGTSGTDTQYF

D: -
V: TRBV30
J: TRBJ2-7
size: once
DNA: TGTGCCTGGAGTGTAAGCAGGGGCGAGCAGTACTTC
CDR3: CAWSVSRGEQYF

D: TRBD2
V: TRBV3-1/TRBV3-2
J: TRBJ2-1
size: -
DNA: TGTGCCAGCAGCCAAGTTCGGGGGGGCTACAATGAGCAGTTCTTC
CDR3: CASSQVRGGYNEQFF

D: -
V: TRBV30
J: TRBJ1-5
size: -
DNA: TGTGCCTGGAGTGTACAGGGAGGGGCAGCCGATCAGCCCCAGCATTTT
CDR3: CAWSVQGGAADQPQHF

D: TRBD1
V: TRBV7-2
J: TRBJ1-2
size: -
DNA: TGTGCCAGCAGCCCTAACAGGGGGTTAAATGGCTACACCTTC
CDR3: CASSPNRGLNGYTF

D: TRBD1
V: TRBV27
J: TRBJ1-1
size: -
DNA: TGTGCCAGCAGTTTATCATGGACAGGGGGCGTGTTCACTGAAGCTTTCTTT
CDR3: CASSLSWTGGVFTEAFF

D: -
V: TRBV27
J: TRBJ2-1
size: once
DNA: TGTGCCAGCAGTTTATGGGTCAGGGGCCCCCACAATGAGCAGTTCTTC
CDR3: CASSLWVRGPHNEQFF

D: -
V: TRBV11-2
J: TRBJ1-1
size: -
DNA: TGTGCCAGCAGCTTAGGTTTACAAGCTGAAGCTTTCTTT
CDR3: CASSLGLQAEAFF

D: -
V: TRBV18
J: TRBJ1-5
size: -
DNA: TGTGCCAGCTCACCTACGACGGGAGGCGGCAATCAGCCCCAGCATTTT
CDR3: CASSPTTGGGNQPQHF

D: -
V: TRBV2
J: TRBJ2-7
size: -
DNA: TGTGCCAGCATAACGCATAGCTCCTACGAGCAGTACTTC
CDR3: CASITHSSYEQYF

D: TRBD2
V: TRBV20-1
J: TRBJ2-1
size: medium-sized
DNA: TGCAGTGCTAGTTACGGGGGGTACAATGAGCAGTTCTTC
CDR3: CSASYGGYNEQFF

D: TRBD1
V: TRBV5-6
J: TRBJ2-3
size: -
DNA: TGTGCCAGCAGCTTGCGTGGTTACAGGGGATTGGATACGCAGTATTTT
CDR3: CASSLRGYRGLDTQYF

D: -
V: TRBV4-1
J: TRBJ2-7
size: -
DNA: TGCGCCAGCAGCCAAGGACTAGAGCTGTACGAGCAGTACTTC
CDR3: CASSQGLELYEQYF

D: -
V: TRBV7-2
J: TRBJ1-3
size: -
DNA: TGTGCCAGCAGCTTAGTAGGGGGTTCCCGCTCTGGAAACACCATATATTTT
CDR3: CASSLVGGSRSGNTIYF

D: TRBD2
V: TRBV18
J: TRBJ2-7
size: -
DNA: TGTGCCAGCTCTAACGGGGGGGCGTCCTACGAGCAGTACTTC
CDR3: CASSNGGASYEQYF

D: -
V: TRBV5-1
J: TRBJ2-3
size: -
DNA: TGCGCCAGCAGCTTGTCGGGGAGCACAGATACGCAGTATTTT
CDR3: CASSLSGSTDTQYF

D: -
V: TRBV3-1/TRBV3-2
J: TRBJ2-1
size: -
DNA: TGTGCCAGCAGCCCCCGCTTGGGGTGGGGAGGCAATGAGCAGTTCTTC
CDR3: CASSPRLGWGGNEQFF

D: TRBD1
V: TRBV6-6
J: TRBJ1-2
size: -
DNA: TGTGCCAGCAGTTACTCGACAGGGTGGTATGGCTACACCTTC
CDR3: CASSYSTGWYGYTF

D: TRBD2
V: TRBV5-4
J: TRBJ2-5
size: -
DNA: TGTGCCAGCAGCCCCCGCGGGGGGGCGCTCGGGGAGACCCAGTACTTC
CDR3: CASSPRGGALGETQYF

D: -
V: TRBV15
J: TRBJ2-2
size: -
DNA: TGTGCCACCAGCAGAGAAGTAGCTCACACCGGGGAGCTGTTTTTT
CDR3: CATSREVAHTGELFF

D: -
V: TRBV27
J: TRBJ2-1
size: -
DNA: TGTGCCAGCATTCGGACAGCCTCCTACAATGAGCAGTTCTTC
CDR3: CASIRTASYNEQFF

D: -
V: TRBV14
J: TRBJ2-3
size: -
DNA: TGTGCCAGCAGCCAAGATATACAGCCCTTTCCCACAGATACGCAGTATTTT
CDR3: CASSQDIQPFPTDTQYF

D: -
V: TRBV19
J: TRBJ2-2
size: -
DNA: TGTGCCTCCGAGGGTGGAACGACTAACACCGGGGAGCTGTTTTTT
CDR3: CASEGGTTNTGELFF

D: -
V: TRBV6-1
J: TRBJ1-4
size: -
DNA: TGTGCCAGCAGTGAAGCGGGACTAGGTAGGACAAAACGGGCGGATGAAAAACTGTTTTTT
CDR3: CASSEAGLGRTKRADEKLFF

D: TRBD1
V: TRBV2
J: TRBJ1-6
size: -
DNA: TGTGCCAGCAGTGTTTGGACAGGACCCAATTCACCCCTCCACTTT
CDR3: CASSVWTGPNSPLHF

D: -
V: TRBV6-6
J: TRBJ2-7
size: -
DNA: TGTGCCAGCAGTTACCCGGGAGCCATCTACGAGCAGTACTTC
CDR3: CASSYPGAIYEQYF

D: -
V: TRBV7-2
J: TRBJ2-2
size: once
DNA: TGTGCCAGCAGCTTAGAACTAGCTAACACCGGGGAGCTGTTTTTT
CDR3: CASSLELANTGELFF

D: -
V: TRBV6-2/TRBV6-3
J: TRBJ1-5
size: -
DNA: TGTGCCAGCAGCACGACAGGAAATCAGCCCCAGCATTTT
CDR3: CASSTTGNQPQHF

D: -
V: TRBV24-1
J: TRBJ2-3
size: few
DNA: TGTGCCACCAGTGATCCCCGGGTGGGAGGCACAGATACGCAGTATTTT
CDR3: CATSDPRVGGTDTQYF

D: TRBD1
V: TRBV18
J: TRBJ2-7
size: once
DNA: TGTGCCAGCTCACCGGACAGGTCCCGCTACGAGCAGTACTTC
CDR3: CASSPDRSRYEQYF

D: -
V: TRBV7-8
J: TRBJ1-2
size: -
DNA: TGTGCCAGCAGCTTAGAGGGACACATAAACCCTAACTATGGCTACACCTTC
CDR3: CASSLEGHINPNYGYTF

D: -
V: TRBV5-5
J: TRBJ1-5
size: -
DNA: TGTGCCAGCAGCTTCGGGGTTGGGGGCCAGCCCCAGCATTTT
CDR3: CASSFGVGGQPQHF

D: TRBD2
V: TRBV7-9
J: TRBJ2-5
size: -
DNA: TGTGCCAGCAGCCCCGGGACTAGCCCTGGAGAGACCCAGTACTTC
CDR3: CASSPGTSPGETQYF

D: -
V: TRBV27
J: TRBJ2-7
size: once
DNA: TGTGCCAGCAGTTTACCTAGCCGAGTTCCCTACGAGCAGTACTTC
CDR3: CASSLPSRVPYEQYF

D: TRBD1
V: TRBV5-1
J: TRBJ1-1
size: -
DNA: TGCGCCAGCAGCTATGACAGGGTAGAGGGCACTGAAGCTTTCTTT
CDR3: CASSYDRVEGTEAFF

D: -
V: TRBV7-9
J: TRBJ1-5
size: -
DNA: TGTGCCAGCAGCGATTTAACACGTAGCGATCAGCCCCAGCATTTT
CDR3: CASSDLTRSDQPQHF

D: TRBD1
V: TRBV5-6
J: TRBJ2-1
size: -
DNA: TGTGCCAGCAGCTTGCGAGGGACAGGGGCGAATGAGCAGTTCTTC
CDR3: CASSLRGTGANEQFF

D: -
V: TRBV9
J: TRBJ1-1
size: -
DNA: TGTGCCAGCAGCCCACGAGGTTCGGAGAACACTGAAGCTTTCTTT
CDR3: CASSPRGSENTEAFF

D: -
V: TRBV6-2/TRBV6-3
J: TRBJ2-1
size: -
DNA: TGTGCCAGCAGCCAAACTCGGGTCTCGCCCGGATGGGAGCAGTTCTTC
CDR3: CASSQTRVSPGWEQFF

D: TRBD2
V: TRBV30
J: TRBJ2-1
size: -
DNA: TGTGCCTGCACCGGGGGACTAGCTCGAAATGAGCAGTTCTTC
CDR3: CACTGGLARNEQFF

D: -
V: TRBV27
J: TRBJ1-3
size: -
DNA: TGTGCCAGCAGTTTAGCAGGGGCCTCTGGAAACACCATATATTTT
CDR3: CASSLAGASGNTIYF

D: TRBD1
V: TRBV5-1
J: TRBJ2-7
size: once
DNA: TGCGCCAGCAGCTTGACAGGGGGGCCTTCCTACGAGCAGTACTTC
CDR3: CASSLTGGPSYEQYF

D: -
V: TRBV6-5
J: TRBJ2-7
size: once
DNA: TGTGCCAGCAGTTACTCGAAGCAGGCCCGGGGGTGGGAGCAGTACTTC
CDR3: CASSYSKQARGWEQYF

D: -
V: TRBV7-9
J: TRBJ1-2
size: -
DNA: TGTGCCAGCAGCTTAGCTATAGGGGCTCATGGCTACACCTTC
CDR3: CASSLAIGAHGYTF

D: -
V: TRBV16
J: TRBJ1-5
size: -
DNA: TGTGCCAGCAGCCAATTGTGGCAGGGCAATCAGCCCCAGCATTTT
CDR3: CASSQLWQGNQPQHF

D: -
V: TRBV21-1
J: TRBJ2-1
size: -
DNA: TGTGCCAGCAGCAAAGTGACTAGCGGGTGGAATGAGCAGTTCTTC
CDR3: CASSKVTSGWNEQFF

D: TRBD1
V: TRBV2
J: TRBJ1-1
size: -
DNA: TGTGCCAGCAGGGACAGGGGATCGAGGACTGAAGCTTTCTTT
CDR3: CASRDRGSRTEAFF

D: -
V: TRBV12-3/TRBV12-4
J: TRBJ2-1
size: once
DNA: TGTGCCAGCAGTTTCAACAATGAGCAGTTCTTC
CDR3: CASSFNNEQFF

D: -
V: TRBV7-2
J: TRBJ1-3
size: -
DNA: TGTGCCAGCAGCTCCCTGAGAGCCTCTGGAAACACCATATATTTT
CDR3: CASSSLRASGNTIYF

D: TRBD1
V: TRBV5-1
J: TRBJ2-3
size: -
DNA: TGCGCCAGCAGCTTGGGACAGGGGGATACGCAGTATTTT
CDR3: CASSLGQGDTQYF